This T cell receptor beta chain was sequenced in a study of blood T cell repertoires in COVID-19. Study in general: Samples of COVID-19 (acute and convalescent) were obtained from the United States, Italy and Spain. The analysed material was cDNA or gDNA that came from T cells, B-cell-depleted T cells, or PBMCs.

Assay: immunoSEQ multiplex PCR; the TCRdb copy retains only in-frame clones and omits some. Of under 250,000 clones listed, around four fifths are singletons. The CDR3 has 15 residues. Germline loops: CDR1 SGHKS, CDR2 YYEKEE (reference sequence). J was trimmed by 7 bases and V by 0 bases; bases with no gene match: 7. The sequenced sample was PBMCs or T cells enriched from blood (not recorded which). The TCR comes from a woman between 45 and 65 years old who had been exposed to COVID-19. The chain uses TRBV5-5 and TRBJ1-5; the match to TRBD1 covers 7 bases. The CDR3 sequence is CASSLASRGDQPQHF. The CDR3 bases are TGTGCCAGCAGCTTGGCCAGCAGGGGGGACCAGCCCCAGCATTTT.